Listed below are T cell receptor beta chains from one sample, sequenced in a study of blood T cell repertoires in COVID-19. Generated by immunoSEQ multiplex PCR, the TCRdb table keeps only in-frame clones and is missing some. This sample carries 130,000 or so clones, more than 70% of them seen once, and the ten largest clones take 4.3%. The material sequenced was peripheral blood. The receptors originated from a human donor in a cohort sampled during active COVID-19. Each CDR3 is given with its conserved first and last residue. The D gene is left open where the match is weak. Some rows have no size entry. The others give once, few or many, or a class for an expanded clone.

V gene,D gene,clone size,J gene,CDR3 DNA,CDR3 protein
TRBV20-1,.,.,TRBJ2-5,TGCAGTGCTAGATCCTTAGAGACCCAGTACTTC,CSARSLETQYF
TRBV4-1,TRBD2,few,TRBJ2-1,TGCGCCAGCAGCCAATGGCGGGGGGAGTACAATGAGCAGTTCTTC,CASSQWRGEYNEQFF
TRBV30,TRBD1,.,TRBJ2-5,TGTGCCTGGGAAAAACAGGGGGCTCAAGAGACCCAGTACTTC,CAWEKQGAQETQYF
TRBV18,TRBD1,few,TRBJ1-5,TGTGCCAGCTCACCAGAGCAGACCAGGGGGTTCGGTCAGCCCCAGCATTTT,CASSPEQTRGFGQPQHF
TRBV27,.,.,TRBJ2-7,TGTGCCAGCAGTTTGAGACAGAGCTCCTACGAGCAGTACTTC,CASSLRQSSYEQYF
TRBV2,.,.,TRBJ1-4,TGTGCCAGCAGTGACTCACAGGGCGGTGAAAAACTGTTTTTT,CASSDSQGGEKLFF
TRBV5-1,.,.,TRBJ1-5,TGCGCCAGCAGCTTGGATTTCTCCAGTGGGCCCCAGCATTTT,CASSLDFSSGPQHF
TRBV12-3/TRBV12-4,.,.,TRBJ2-5,TGTGCCAGCAGTTCCCCAATACTAGCCACCCCCTACTTC,CASSSPILATPYF
TRBV19,TRBD2,once,TRBJ2-7,TGTGCCAGTAGTCGAGCCCCGGGGGGGCCAGAGGAGCAGTACTTC,CASSRAPGGPEEQYF
TRBV4-3,TRBD1,.,TRBJ1-2,TGCGCCAGCAGCCAAGGTCGACAGGGGTATGGCTACACCTTC,CASSQGRQGYGYTF
TRBV30,TRBD1,.,TRBJ2-3,TGTGCCTGGAGTCTTACAGGGGGCAGCACAGATACGCAGTATTTT,CAWSLTGGSTDTQYF
TRBV19,.,.,TRBJ2-2,TGTGCCAGTAGTATCCGTGTGAGCACCGGGGAGCTGTTTTTT,CASSIRVSTGELFF
TRBV5-6,TRBD2,.,TRBJ2-5,TGTGCCAGCAGCTTGATACTAGCGGGGGGAGAGACCCAGTACTTC,CASSLILAGGETQYF
TRBV7-2,.,.,TRBJ1-5,TGTGCCAGCAGCTTAACAGCAGGGGCGAATCAGCCCCAGCATTTT,CASSLTAGANQPQHF
TRBV7-2,.,.,TRBJ1-6,TGTGCCAGCAGCTTAGTTGGTGCGGGGGGGGAAAATTCACCCCTCCACTTT,CASSLVGAGGENSPLHF
TRBV4-3,.,few,TRBJ1-2,TGCGCCAGCAGCCAAAAGACACAGAGCTATGGCTACACCTTC,CASSQKTQSYGYTF
TRBV7-2,TRBD2,.,TRBJ2-3,TGTGCCAGCAGCTTAAGTTCCGGGGCGGGAGCCTCAGATACGCAGTATTTT,CASSLSSGAGASDTQYF
TRBV19,TRBD1,.,TRBJ1-2,TGTGCCAGTAGGAACGACAGGGGCTCCAACTATGGCTACACCTTC,CASRNDRGSNYGYTF
TRBV6-2/TRBV6-3,.,.,TRBJ2-3,TGTGCCAGCAGTTACTCTGGGGGGGCTGGCACAGATACGCAGTATTTT,CASSYSGGAGTDTQYF
TRBV7-6,TRBD2,.,TRBJ2-2,TGTGCCAGCAGCTTAACGGGACTAGCGGGCACCGGGGAGCTGTTTTTT,CASSLTGLAGTGELFF
TRBV4-3,.,.,TRBJ2-6,TGCGCCAGCAGCCACTTCAACCTCCGAGGGCGGGCGAGCGGGGGGGCCAACGTCCTGACTTTC,CASSHFNLRGRASGGANVLTF
TRBV7-2,.,once,TRBJ2-3,TGTGCCAGCAGCTTACGGGCGGGGAGCACAGATACGCAGTATTTT,CASSLRAGSTDTQYF
TRBV6-5,TRBD1,.,TRBJ1-2,TGTGCCAGCAGGATGACAGGGCCTTATGGCTACACCTTC,CASRMTGPYGYTF
TRBV11-3,TRBD2,.,TRBJ2-1,TGTGCCAGCACCATTAGCGGGAGTCGAACCAATGAGCAGTTCTTC,CASTISGSRTNEQFF
TRBV7-6,TRBD1,.,TRBJ2-5,TGTGCCAGCAGCCGCGGACAGGGGATTATGGAGACCCAGTACTTC,CASSRGQGIMETQYF
TRBV7-2,TRBD1,.,TRBJ1-1,TGTGCCAGCAGCCAGGGACAGGGTAATAAGGGAGCTTTCTTT,CASSQGQGNKGAFF
TRBV9,.,once,TRBJ1-1,TGTGCCAGCAGCGAACAGGGAGACACTGAAGCTTTCTTT,CASSEQGDTEAFF
TRBV7-2,TRBD2,.,TRBJ2-5,TGTGCCAGCAGTTCCGCGTTTAGCGGGAGAGGGACCCAGTACTTC,CASSSAFSGRGTQYF
TRBV12-3/TRBV12-4,.,.,TRBJ1-2,TGTGCCAGCAGTTTCGAGAGATACTATGGCTACACCTTC,CASSFERYYGYTF
TRBV6-5,.,.,TRBJ2-1,TGTGCCAGCCTCTACAGTTACAATGAGCAGTTCTTC,CASLYSYNEQFF
TRBV5-4,TRBD1,.,TRBJ1-1,TGTGCCAGCAGCTCTGGGACAGACCTCTGGAACACTGAAGCTTTCTTT,CASSSGTDLWNTEAFF
TRBV9,TRBD1,.,TRBJ2-3,TGTGCCAGCAGCCGAGGGGACAGGGGGCCCGATACGCAGTATTTT,CASSRGDRGPDTQYF
TRBV19,.,.,TRBJ2-3,TGTGCCAGTAGCGAATCAGGAACCGCTAGCACAGATACGCAGTATTTT,CASSESGTASTDTQYF
TRBV12-5,.,many,TRBJ2-1,TGTGCTAGTGGGTGGGATGGGGGCAGAGAGCAGTTCTTC,CASGWDGGREQFF
TRBV27,TRBD1,.,TRBJ1-5,TGTGCCAGCAGTCCCCGACAGGGGGCGCTCAATCAGCCCCAGCATTTT,CASSPRQGALNQPQHF
TRBV5-4,.,.,TRBJ1-3,TGTGCCAGCAGCCGGGGCGGGGCTGGAAACACCATATATTTT,CASSRGGAGNTIYF
TRBV6-5,TRBD1,.,TRBJ1-3,TGTGCCAGCAGCTCCGCGGACAGGCGAAACACCATATATTTT,CASSSADRRNTIYF
TRBV29-1,.,.,TRBJ1-4,TGCAGCGTCGCCCGGACCGGGATTGAAAAACTGTTTTTT,CSVARTGIEKLFF
TRBV27,TRBD2,once,TRBJ2-3,TGTGCCAGCAGCCGGGGACTAGACACAGATACGCAGTATTTT,CASSRGLDTDTQYF
TRBV4-1,.,.,TRBJ1-1,TGCGCCAGCAGCCAGAGAGACAGGAGCACTGAAGCTTTCTTT,CASSQRDRSTEAFF
TRBV30,TRBD1,.,TRBJ1-6,TGTGCCTGGAGTGTGGGCAGGGGGATTGGTGATTCACCCCTCCACTTT,CAWSVGRGIGDSPLHF
TRBV3-1/TRBV3-2,TRBD2,.,TRBJ2-1,TGTGCCAGCAGCCAAGGCCCGGGACTAGCGGGGACATACAATGAGCAGTTCTTC,CASSQGPGLAGTYNEQFF
TRBV3-1/TRBV3-2,TRBD2,.,TRBJ2-1,TGTGCCAGCAGCCGCCCTCGCGGGGGAGGCTACAATGAGCAGTTCTTC,CASSRPRGGGYNEQFF
TRBV5-6,.,.,TRBJ2-3,TGTGCCAGCAGCTTCCTTGCGGGGATTGTGGATACGCAGTATTTT,CASSFLAGIVDTQYF
TRBV20-1,.,.,TRBJ2-3,TGCAGTGGCGGCCCGATCGATACGCAGTATTTT,CSGGPIDTQYF
TRBV24-1,TRBD2,.,TRBJ2-2,TGTGCCACAAGTAGCGGGGCTCTCACCGGGGAGCTGTTTTTT,CATSSGALTGELFF
TRBV29-1,.,.,TRBJ2-1,TGCAGCGTTGGCGGATTCTTATCGTACAATGAGCAGTTCTTC,CSVGGFLSYNEQFF
TRBV14,TRBD1,once,TRBJ1-1,TGTGCCAGCAGCCAGAGGACAGGACGGGGCACTGAAGCTTTCTTT,CASSQRTGRGTEAFF
TRBV5-6,.,.,TRBJ1-2,TGTGCCAGCAGCTTGATTCCGGCGGGGGCAAGGTATGGCTACACCTTC,CASSLIPAGARYGYTF
TRBV18,.,.,TRBJ2-2,TGTGCCAGCTCACCCCCGGGGGTCACCGGGGAGCTGTTTTTT,CASSPPGVTGELFF
TRBV5-6,.,.,TRBJ1-1,TGTGCCAGCAGCTTGGTGTCCGGGGGAGGAACTGAAGCTTTCTTT,CASSLVSGGGTEAFF
TRBV7-2,.,.,TRBJ2-5,TGTGCCAGCAGGCGTGTAGCCGGGCAAGAGACCCAGTACTTC,CASRRVAGQETQYF